This note documents a single T cell receptor beta chain sequence. The antigen is unknown. The CDR3 has 15 residues. CDR1 is LGHNA, CDR2 YSLEER, per germline. Trimming took 1 base from V and 1 from J, leaving 10 bases between them. Researchers ran the PCR with 60 Vbeta and 13 Jbeta primers. Assay: immunoSEQ multiplex PCR; the TCRdb copy retains only in-frame clones and omits some. The sample includes about 130,000 clones, 80% of them seen just once. This sample stems from a study of cytomegalovirus exposure and HLA in healthy donors. Study-wide results and caveats: Productive rates of about 90% or about 30% were seen for most TCR beta V segments in an earlier analysis.

V and J are TRBV4-3 and TRBJ1-1, with D possibly TRBD1 on 5 matching bases. Sequencing was done on a sample of PBMCs. This sequence originates from a man aged 25 to 40 in good health and CMV-seronegative. The CDR3 loop reads CASSQGLRGNTEAFF. The CDR3 DNA is TGCGCCAGCAGCCAAGGTTTAAGGGGGAACACTGAAGCTTTCTTT.